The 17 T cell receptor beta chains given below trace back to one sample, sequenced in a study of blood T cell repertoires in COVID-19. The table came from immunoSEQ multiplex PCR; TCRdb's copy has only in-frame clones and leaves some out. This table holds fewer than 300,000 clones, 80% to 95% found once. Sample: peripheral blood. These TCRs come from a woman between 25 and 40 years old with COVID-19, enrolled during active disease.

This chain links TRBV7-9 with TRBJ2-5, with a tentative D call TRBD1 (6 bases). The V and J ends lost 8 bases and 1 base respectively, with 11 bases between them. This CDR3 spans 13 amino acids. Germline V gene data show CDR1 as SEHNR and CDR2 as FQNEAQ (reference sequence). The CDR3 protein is CASRNRVQETQYF. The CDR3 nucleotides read TGTGCCAGCCGCAACAGGGTCCAAGAGACCCAGTACTTC.

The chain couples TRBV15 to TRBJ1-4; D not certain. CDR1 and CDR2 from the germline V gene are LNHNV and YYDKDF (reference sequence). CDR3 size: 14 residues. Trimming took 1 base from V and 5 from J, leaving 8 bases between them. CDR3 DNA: TGTGCCACCAGCAGAGTGAGAGGGAATGAAAAACTGTTTTTT. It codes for CATSRVRGNEKLFF.

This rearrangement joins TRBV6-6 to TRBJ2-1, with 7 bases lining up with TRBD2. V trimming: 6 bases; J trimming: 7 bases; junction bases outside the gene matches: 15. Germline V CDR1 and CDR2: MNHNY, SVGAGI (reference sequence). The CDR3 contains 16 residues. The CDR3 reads CASSPPGGGPKNEQFF. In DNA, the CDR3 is TGTGCCAGCAGCCCACCCGGGGGAGGGCCGAAGAATGAGCAGTTCTTC.

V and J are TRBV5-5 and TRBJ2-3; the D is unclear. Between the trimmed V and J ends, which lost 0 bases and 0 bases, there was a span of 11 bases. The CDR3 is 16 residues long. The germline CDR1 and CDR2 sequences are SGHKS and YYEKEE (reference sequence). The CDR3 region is CASSLAEARSTDTQYF. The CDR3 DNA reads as TGTGCCAGCAGCTTGGCCGAGGCACGGAGCACAGATACGCAGTATTTT.

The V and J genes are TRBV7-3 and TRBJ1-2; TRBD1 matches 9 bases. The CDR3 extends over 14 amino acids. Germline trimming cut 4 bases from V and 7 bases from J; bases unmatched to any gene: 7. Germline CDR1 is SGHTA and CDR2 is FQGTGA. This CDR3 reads CASSSTGGAGGYTF. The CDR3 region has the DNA TGTGCCAGCAGCTCAACAGGGGGCGCGGGTGGCTACACCTTC.

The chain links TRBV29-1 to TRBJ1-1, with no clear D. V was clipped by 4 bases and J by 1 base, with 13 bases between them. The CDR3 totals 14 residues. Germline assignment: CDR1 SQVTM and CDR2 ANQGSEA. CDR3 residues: CSVATTGGNTEAFF. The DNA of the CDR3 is TGCAGCGTTGCGACTACCGGTGGGAACACTGAAGCTTTCTTT.

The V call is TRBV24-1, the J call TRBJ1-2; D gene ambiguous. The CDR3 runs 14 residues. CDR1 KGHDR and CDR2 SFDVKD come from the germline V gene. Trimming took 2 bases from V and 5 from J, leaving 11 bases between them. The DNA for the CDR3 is TGTGCCACCAGTGATTCAATGGCCGGGTATGGCTACACCTTC. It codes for CATSDSMAGYGYTF.

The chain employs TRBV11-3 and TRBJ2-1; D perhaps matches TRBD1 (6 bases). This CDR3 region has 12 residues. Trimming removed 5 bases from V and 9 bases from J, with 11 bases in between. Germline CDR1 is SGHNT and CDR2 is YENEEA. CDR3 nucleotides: TGTGCCAGCAGCACAGGGTTAACTGAGCAGTTCTTC. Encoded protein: CASSTGLTEQFF.

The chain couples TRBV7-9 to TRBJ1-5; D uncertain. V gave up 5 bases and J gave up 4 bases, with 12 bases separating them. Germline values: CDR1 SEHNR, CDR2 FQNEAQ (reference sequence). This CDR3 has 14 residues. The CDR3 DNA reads TGTGCCAGCAGCCCCACGGTGCCTAATCAGCCCCAGCATTTT. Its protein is CASSPTVPNQPQHF. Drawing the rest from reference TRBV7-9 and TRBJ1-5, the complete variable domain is DTGVSQNPRHKITKRGQNVTFRCDPISEHNRLYWYRQTLGQGPEFLTYFQNEAQLEKSRLLSDRFSAERPKGSFSTLEIQRTEQGDSAMYLCASSPTVPNQPQHFGDGTRLSIL.

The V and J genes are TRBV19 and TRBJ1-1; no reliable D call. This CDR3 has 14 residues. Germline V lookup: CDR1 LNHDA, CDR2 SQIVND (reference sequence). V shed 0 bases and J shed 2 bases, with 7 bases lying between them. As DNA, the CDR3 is TGTGCCAGTAGTATAGACGCGATAAACACTGAAGCTTTCTTT. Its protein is CASSIDAINTEAFF. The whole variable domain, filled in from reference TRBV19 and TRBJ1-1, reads DGGITQSPKYLFRKEGQNVTLSCEQNLNHDAMYWYRQDPGQGLRLIYYSQIVNDFQKGDIAEGYSVSREKKESFPLTVTSAQKNPTAFYLCASSIDAINTEAFFGQGTRLTVV.

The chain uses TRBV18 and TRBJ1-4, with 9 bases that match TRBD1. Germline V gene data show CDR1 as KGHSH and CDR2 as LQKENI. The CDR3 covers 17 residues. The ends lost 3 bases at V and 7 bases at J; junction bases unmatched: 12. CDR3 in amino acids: CASSPVIPGQGIEKLFF. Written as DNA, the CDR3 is TGTGCCAGCTCACCGGTTATTCCGGGACAGGGCATTGAAAAACTGTTTTTT.

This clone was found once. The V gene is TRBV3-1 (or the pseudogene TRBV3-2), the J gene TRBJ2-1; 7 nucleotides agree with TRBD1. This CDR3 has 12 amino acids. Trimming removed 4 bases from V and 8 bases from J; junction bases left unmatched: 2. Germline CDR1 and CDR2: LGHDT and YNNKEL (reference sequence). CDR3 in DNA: TGTGCCAGCAGCCCACAGGGGTATGAGCAGTTCTTC. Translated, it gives CASSPQGYEQFF.

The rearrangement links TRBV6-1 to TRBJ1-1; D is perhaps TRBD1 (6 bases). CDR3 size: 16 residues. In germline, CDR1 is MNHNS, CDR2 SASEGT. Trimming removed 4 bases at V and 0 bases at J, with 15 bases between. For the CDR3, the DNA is TGTGCCAGCAGTGGGATCGAACAGGGACTGAACACTGAAGCTTTCTTT. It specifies CASSGIEQGLNTEAFF.

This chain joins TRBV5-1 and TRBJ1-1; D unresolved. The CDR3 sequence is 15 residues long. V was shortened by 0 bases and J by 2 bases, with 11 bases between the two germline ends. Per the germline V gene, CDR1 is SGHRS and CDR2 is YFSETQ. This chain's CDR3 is CASSLENSGNTEAFF. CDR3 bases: TGCGCCAGCAGCTTGGAAAACTCGGGAAACACTGAAGCTTTCTTT.

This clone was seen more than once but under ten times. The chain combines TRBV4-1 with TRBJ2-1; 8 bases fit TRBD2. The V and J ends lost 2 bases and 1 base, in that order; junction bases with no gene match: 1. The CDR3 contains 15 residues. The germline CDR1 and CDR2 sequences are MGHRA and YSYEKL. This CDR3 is CASSQRGGSYNEQFF. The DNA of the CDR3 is TGCGCCAGCAGCCAACGGGGGGGGTCCTACAATGAGCAGTTCTTC.

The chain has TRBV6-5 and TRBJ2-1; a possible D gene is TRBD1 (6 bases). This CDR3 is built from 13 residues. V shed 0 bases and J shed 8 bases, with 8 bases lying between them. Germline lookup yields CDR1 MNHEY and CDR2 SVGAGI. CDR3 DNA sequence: TGTGCCAGCAGTTACTCATCAGGGGATGAGCAGTTCTTC. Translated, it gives CASSYSSGDEQFF.

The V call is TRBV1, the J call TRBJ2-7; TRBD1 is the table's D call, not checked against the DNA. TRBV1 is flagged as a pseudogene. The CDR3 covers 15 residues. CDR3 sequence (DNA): TGCACCAGCAGCCAAAGGGGGCGGAGTCACTACGAGCAGTACTTC. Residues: CTSSQRGRSHYEQYF.